The 18 T cell receptor beta chains below all came from one sample that was sequenced in a study of type 1 regulatory T cells. TCRdb reanalysed the reads using MiXCR and keeps one entry per CDR3 protein. The sample lists 68,000 or so distinct CDR3 sequences; 49% were seen once. These receptors lack a known antigen. Material for sequencing was cultured non-Tr1 T cells, either the whole culture or a sorted T cell fraction (not recorded which). The source is a human donor in good health.

V gene TRBV2 combines with J gene TRBJ2-3; D is undetermined. The CDR3 runs 14 residues. CDR1 SNHLY and CDR2 FYNNEI come from the germline V gene. V was clipped by 6 bases and J by 1 base, with 11 bases between them. CDR3 sequence (DNA): TGTGCCAGCAGAGACTTGATTGGCACAGATACGCAGTATTTT. It yields the protein CASRDLIGTDTQYF.

This clonotype was observed a single time. This chain uses TRBV7-9 with TRBJ2-3, with a tentative D call TRBD1 (8 bases). V was shortened by 5 bases and J by 4 bases, with 13 bases between the two germline ends. Germline V lookup: CDR1 SEHNR, CDR2 FQNEAQ (reference sequence). This CDR3 region has 14 residues. CDR3 in amino acids: CASSHRGGADTQYF. CDR3 DNA sequence: TGTGCCAGCAGCCACAGGGGGGGGGCAGATACGCAGTATTTT.

This clonotype was detected a few times. The chain employs TRBV7-6 and TRBJ2-7, with 9 nucleotides matching TRBD1. Per the germline V gene, CDR1 is SGHVS and CDR2 is FNYEAQ. The V and J ends lost 4 bases and 4 bases, in that order; junction bases with no gene match: 8. The CDR3 loop spans 15 amino acids. The CDR3: CASSSKQGAGYEQYF. CDR3 sequence (DNA): TGTGCCAGCAGCTCCAAACAGGGGGCGGGGTACGAGCAGTACTTC.

This clonotype appeared a few times. The chain has TRBV9 and TRBJ1-1; possible D gene TRBD1, 6 bases. Germline values: CDR1 SGDLS, CDR2 YYNGEE. The CDR3 loop spans 14 amino acids. V lost 2 bases and J lost 4, with 12 bases in between. The CDR3 spells CASSVTQGSTEAFF. CDR3 sequence (DNA): TGTGCCAGCAGCGTTACACAGGGTAGCACTGAAGCTTTCTTT.

V gene TRBV4-3 combines with J gene TRBJ1-2; D remains unclear. Trimming stripped 4 bases from V and 5 bases from J, with 17 bases between. The CDR3 spans 15 residues. Germline loops: CDR1 LGHNA, CDR2 YSLEER. The CDR3 spells CASSRRHPSGYGYTF. CDR3 DNA: TGCGCCAGCAGCCGCCGACACCCTTCGGGGTATGGCTACACCTTC.

The V and J genes are TRBV5-6 and TRBJ1-2, with 10 bases aligning to TRBD1. The J segment lost 3 bases and the V segment lost 4 bases, leaving 6 bases of the junction unmatched. Germline CDR1 is SGHDT and CDR2 is YYEEEE. The CDR3 has 15 residues. This chain's CDR3 is CASSATGTGDYGYTF. CDR3 nucleotide sequence: TGTGCCAGCAGCGCCACCGGGACAGGGGACTATGGCTACACCTTC.

This CDR3 is CASRRRAEAFF. Here the CDR3 DNA reads TGTGCCAGCAGAAGGAGAGCTGAAGCTTTCTTT. The rearrangement joins TRBV2 to TRBJ1-1; D not resolved. Germline CDR1 reads SNHLY; CDR2 reads FYNNEI. Trimming took 6 bases from V and 6 from J, leaving 8 bases between them. The CDR3 consists of 11 residues.

V is TRBV2 and J is TRBJ1-6; 7 bases fit TRBD1. The trim removed 9 bases at V and 0 bases at J, leaving 5 bases unmatched. Looked up from germline, CDR1 is SNHLY and CDR2 is FYNNEI. The CDR3 runs 15 residues. The CDR3 reads CASDRASSYNSPLHF. The CDR3 bases are TGTGCCAGTGACAGGGCCAGCTCCTATAATTCACCCCTCCACTTT.

There are a few counts of this clonotype. The chain links TRBV20-1 to TRBJ1-2; D is unresolved. Trimming removed 0 bases from V and 6 bases from J, with 5 bases in between. The CDR3 is made up of 11 amino acids. The germline V gene has CDR1 DFQATT and CDR2 SNEGSKA (reference sequence). The CDR3 coding sequence is TGCAGTGCTAGAGAGAGGCATGGCTACACCTTC. It yields the protein CSARERHGYTF.

This clonotype was counted many times. The chain employs TRBV3-1 and TRBJ2-1; D is unresolved. The V end lost 5 bases, the J end lost 0 bases, and 8 bases lay between the germline ends. CDR3 length equals 14 residues. Germline CDR1 LGHDT, CDR2 YNNKEL (reference sequence). This CDR3 is CASSGQISYNEQFF. In DNA form, the CDR3 reads TGTGCCAGCAGCGGCCAGATCTCCTACAATGAGCAGTTCTTC.

The V gene is TRBV7-6, the J gene TRBJ2-5, with 14 bases fitting TRBD2. The germline CDR1 and CDR2 sequences are SGHVS and FNYEAQ. V was pared by 1 base and J by 5 bases, with 12 bases of the junction left unmatched. The CDR3 runs 19 residues. The CDR3 DNA follows: TGTGCCAGCAGCTTAGGAAGTGGGGGACTAGCGGGGGCCAGGGAGACCCAGTACTTC. This codes for CASSLGSGGLAGARETQYF.

The chain joins TRBV2 to TRBJ1-2, with D maybe TRBD1 (5 bases). Germline V gene data show CDR1 as SNHLY and CDR2 as FYNNEI. V was shortened by 4 bases and J by 4 bases, with 10 bases between the two germline ends. The CDR3 consists of 13 residues. In DNA, the CDR3 is TGTGCCAGCAGTGTCGGCGGGGGCTATGGCTACACCTTC. Its translation: CASSVGGGYGYTF.

This clonotype was seen a handful of times. This chain connects TRBV18 to TRBJ1-3; TRBD1 agrees at 8 bases. The ends lost 3 bases at V and 3 bases at J; junction bases unmatched: 4. Germline CDR1 KGHSH, CDR2 LQKENI. The CDR3 is made up of 15 amino acids. The chain's CDR3 is CASSPDRVSGNTIYF. The CDR3 DNA sequence: TGTGCCAGCTCACCGGACAGGGTCAGTGGAAACACCATATATTTT.

The V and J genes are TRBV14 and TRBJ2-3; tentatively, D is TRBD2 (5 bases). Germline lookup yields CDR1 SGHDN and CDR2 FVKESK. The CDR3 has 14 residues. Trimming pared 4 bases from V and 3 bases from J, leaving 11 bases between. In nucleotides, the CDR3 is TGTGCCAGCAGCCGCGGGCACGAGACAGATACGCAGTATTTT. Residues: CASSRGHETDTQYF.

This clonotype was seen only a few times. V gene TRBV20-1 combines with J gene TRBJ1-3; D is unclear. V shed 3 bases and J shed 0 bases, with 3 bases lying between them. Looked up from germline, CDR1 is DFQATT and CDR2 is SNEGSKA (reference sequence). The CDR3 is 12 residues long. The CDR3 DNA follows: TGCAGTGCTAGCCCCTCTGGAAACACCATATATTTT. It is translated as CSASPSGNTIYF.

This clonotype has a handful of counts. The chain has TRBV6-2 or TRBV6-3 and TRBJ1-5; 7 bases agree with TRBD1. The CDR3 extends over 13 amino acids. CDR1 is MNHEY, CDR2 SVGEGT, per germline. V shed 6 bases and J 4 bases; nucleotides not matched to a gene: 3. Here the CDR3 reads CASSPTGNQPQHF. CDR3 sequence (DNA): TGTGCCAGCAGCCCGACAGGGAATCAGCCCCAGCATTTT.

This clonotype was counted a few times. This sequence joins TRBV18 and TRBJ2-5; a weak D match, TRBD1 (6 bases). CDR1 and CDR2 from the germline V gene are KGHSH and LQKENI. The CDR3 runs 13 residues. Trimming stripped 3 bases from V and 13 bases from J, with 18 bases between. CDR3 DNA sequence: TGTGCCAGCTCACCCCCACAGGGCGAGTATCCGTACTTC. Protein sequence: CASSPPQGEYPYF.

This clonotype appeared a few times. The J gene is TRBJ2-5, the V gene TRBV7-2; D remains unclear. The CDR3 is 14 residues long. The germline CDR1 and CDR2 sequences are SGHTA and FQGNSA. V was cut by 8 bases and J by 1 base, with 14 bases left in between. CDR3 nucleotide sequence: TGTGCCAGCCGAGATAGGACGGTCCAAGAGACCCAGTACTTC. It specifies CASRDRTVQETQYF.